Listed below are T cell receptor beta chains from one sample, sequenced in a study of technical replicates of blood from a handful of donors. Data came from immunoSEQ multiplex PCR; TCRdb stores just in-frame clones and leaves some out. The sample carries tens of thousands of clones, just over 90% recorded once. Sequenced: T cells isolated from PBMCs. The receptors originated from a human donor in good health. Both conserved end residues are trimmed from each CDR3. Fields, in order: V gene, CDR3 length, D gene, CDR3 protein. A D gene is named only where the DNA matches it firmly.

TRBV7-9	11	NA	ASSPREGTEAF
TRBV30	14	TRBD1	AWSAGGLGSGNTIY
TRBV11-3	12	NA	ASSSVATNEKLF
TRBV19	15	TRBD1	ASTPSLRQGSFQPQH
TRBV5-6	14	NA	ASSLVKERSNEKLF
TRBV9	13	TRBD2	ASGSGGASSFEQF
TRBV4-1	14	NA	ASSPYAGMNTGELF
TRBV28	12	NA	ASEGRASSYEQY
TRBV5-6	15	TRBD1	ASSFRDSRSSNQPQH
TRBV30	11	NA	AWDRSGAAEAF
TRBV7-9	10	NA	ASSTGGQPQH
TRBV2	11	TRBD1	ASSAQGAYEQY
TRBV4-1	13	TRBD1	ASSLPGGRIYGYT
TRBV11-2	11	NA	ASSLETSDWQY
TRBV20-1	9	NA	SAIISYEQF
TRBV5-4	12	NA	ASSSVTGSYEQY
TRBV5-6	12	TRBD2	ASSLGGLVETQY
TRBV5-1	11	NA	ASSASSNQPQH
TRBV11-3	14	NA	ASSPRYRDSEETQY
TRBV7-9	15	TRBD2	ASSHKLAGDSYNEQF
TRBV4-1	16	NA	ASSQGIIGLTYTDTQY
TRBV7-8	11	NA	ASSRGYQETQY
TRBV5-1	16	TRBD1	ASSLAPYTGGQNTEAF
TRBV2	12	TRBD2	ASRGTRTQETQY
TRBV4-1	10	NA	ASRGGTGELF
TRBV20-1	9	TRBD1	GGQIMVGYT
TRBV11-1	12	TRBD1	ASSFPDRGHEQY
TRBV29-1	17	NA	SVEENGVYLRNGGNEQF
TRBV12-5	14	NA	ASGLVLTARGDEQF
TRBV7-9	12	TRBD1	ASSPGWDRETQY
TRBV5-1	12	TRBD1	ASSPGGLTDTQY
TRBV6-5	12	NA	ASSYSSSGAEAF
TRBV2	14	NA	ASSEWSGPNTGELF
TRBV16	13	NA	ASSLRGTAEETQY
TRBV4-1	13	TRBD2	ASSLDLAGGNEQF
TRBV5-4	13	TRBD1	ASSQDRDLSDEQY
TRBV7-6	12	NA	ASSPSGITDTQY
TRBV15	12	NA	ATSRGTGNYGYT
TRBV5-1	16	TRBD1	ASSWGHGTGENTGELF
TRBV14	13	NA	ASSQGTSLGMEQY
TRBV28	14	TRBD2	ASSSFPGPGGYEQY
TRBV28	14	TRBD2	ASSPRGLADSYEQY
TRBV7-6	11	NA	ASSLDGSYEQY
TRBV7-9	10	TRBD1	ASSSTGGGYT
TRBV5-1	14	NA	ASSLGGASSYNEQF
TRBV5-1	10	TRBD1	ASKDRATEAF
TRBV23-1	14	NA	ASSQSSGQPDTEAF
TRBV4-1	13	TRBD1	ASSLWTGGNQPQH
TRBV7-2	11	NA	ASRRQGTGEQY
TRBV4-1	13	NA	ASSQAVTQNTEAF
TRBV9	15	TRBD1	ASSVGATGPIGEKLF
TRBV11-2	12	TRBD1	ASSLDSGQGEAF
TRBV7-9	13	TRBD2	ASSTRTSGYNEQF
TRBV5-4	13	NA	ASSLGIDILETQY
TRBV5-6	14	TRBD1	ASSLGPGQGIYGYT
TRBV7-9	14	NA	ASSANLLTSTDTQY
TRBV29-1	11	NA	SVEHQRDTEAF
TRBV27	13	NA	ASSLSPSEFTEAF
TRBV6-6	13	NA	ASMGARGNSYEQY
TRBV10-1	14	TRBD1	ASSDTGTGSGNTIY